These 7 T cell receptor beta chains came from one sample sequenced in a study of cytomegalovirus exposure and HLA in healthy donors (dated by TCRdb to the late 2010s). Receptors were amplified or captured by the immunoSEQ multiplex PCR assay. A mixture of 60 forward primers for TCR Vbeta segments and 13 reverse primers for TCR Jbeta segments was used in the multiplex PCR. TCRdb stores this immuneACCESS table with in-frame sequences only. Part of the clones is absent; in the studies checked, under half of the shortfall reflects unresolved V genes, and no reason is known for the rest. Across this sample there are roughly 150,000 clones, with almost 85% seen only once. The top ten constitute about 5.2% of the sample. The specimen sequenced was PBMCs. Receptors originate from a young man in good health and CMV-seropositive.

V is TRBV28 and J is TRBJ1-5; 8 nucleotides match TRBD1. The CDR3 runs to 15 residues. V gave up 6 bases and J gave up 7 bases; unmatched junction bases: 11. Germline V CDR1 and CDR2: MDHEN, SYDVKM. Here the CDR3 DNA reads TGTGCCAGCAGGAGGGACAGGTTAGAGAAACAGCCCCAGCATTTT. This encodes CASRRDRLEKQPQHF. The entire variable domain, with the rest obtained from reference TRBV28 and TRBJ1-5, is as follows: DVKVTQSSRYLVKRTGEKVFLECVQDMDHENMFWYRQDPGLGLRLIYFSYDVKMKEKGDIPEGYSVSREKKERFSLILESASTNQTSMYLCASRRDRLEKQPQHFGDGTRLSIL.

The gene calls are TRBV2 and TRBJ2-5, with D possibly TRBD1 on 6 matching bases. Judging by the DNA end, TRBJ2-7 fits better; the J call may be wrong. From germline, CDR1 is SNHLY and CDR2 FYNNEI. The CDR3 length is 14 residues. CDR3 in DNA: TGTGCCAGCAGTGATCAGGGGCGTACCTACGAGCAGTACTTC. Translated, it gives CASSDQGRTYEQYF.

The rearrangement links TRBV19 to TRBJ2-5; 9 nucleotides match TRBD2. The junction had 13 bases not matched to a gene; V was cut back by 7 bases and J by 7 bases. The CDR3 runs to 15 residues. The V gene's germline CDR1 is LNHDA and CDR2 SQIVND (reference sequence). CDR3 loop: CASTQAGGMDGTQYF. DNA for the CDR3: TGTGCCAGTACCCAAGCGGGAGGCATGGACGGGACCCAGTACTTC.

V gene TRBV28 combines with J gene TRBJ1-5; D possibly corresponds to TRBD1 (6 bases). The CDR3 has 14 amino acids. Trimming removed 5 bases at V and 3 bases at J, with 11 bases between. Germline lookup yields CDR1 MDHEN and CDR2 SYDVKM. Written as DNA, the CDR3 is TGTGCCAGCAGTGAAGGACAGCCCAATCAGCCCCAGCATTTT. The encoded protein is CASSEGQPNQPQHF.

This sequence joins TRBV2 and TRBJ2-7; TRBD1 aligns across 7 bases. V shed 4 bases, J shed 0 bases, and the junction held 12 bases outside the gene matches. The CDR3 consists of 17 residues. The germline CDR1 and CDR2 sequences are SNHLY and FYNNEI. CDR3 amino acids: CASSGAGWGQSSYEQYF. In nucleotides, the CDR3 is TGTGCCAGCAGTGGCGCCGGTTGGGGACAGAGCTCCTACGAGCAGTACTTC.

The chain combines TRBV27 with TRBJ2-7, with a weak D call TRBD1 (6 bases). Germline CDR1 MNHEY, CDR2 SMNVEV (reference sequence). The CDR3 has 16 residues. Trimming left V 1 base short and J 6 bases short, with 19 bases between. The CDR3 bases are TGTGCCAGCAGTTTATTAGGAGGCCAGGGGATCGGCGAGCAGTACTTC. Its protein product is CASSLLGGQGIGEQYF.

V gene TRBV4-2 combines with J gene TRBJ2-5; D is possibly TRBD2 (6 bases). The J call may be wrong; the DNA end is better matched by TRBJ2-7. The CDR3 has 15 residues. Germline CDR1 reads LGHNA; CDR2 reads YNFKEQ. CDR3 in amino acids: CASSQDRGSGYEQYF. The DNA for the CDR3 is TGTGCCAGCAGCCAAGATCGAGGTAGCGGCTACGAGCAGTACTTC.